The 26 T cell receptor beta chains given below trace back to one sample, sequenced in a study of cytomegalovirus exposure and HLA in healthy donors. PCR amplification relied on 60 Vbeta primers (plus 13 Jbeta primers). Here immunoSEQ multiplex PCR was the method, and the copy in TCRdb shows in-frame clones only, minus some. The data show some 160,000 clones, more than 60% seen once. The specimen was PBMCs. The receptors originated from a woman aged 40-49 years in good health and CMV-seropositive.

CDR3 amino acids: CASSLDVGRDYGYTF. In nucleotides, the CDR3 is TGCGCCAGCAGCTTGGATGTTGGCAGGGACTATGGCTACACCTTC. The chain employs TRBV5-1 and TRBJ1-2; perhaps TRBD1 as D (5 bases). The CDR3 is 15 residues long. V gave up 0 bases and J gave up 3 bases, with 12 bases separating them. Germline values: CDR1 SGHRS, CDR2 YFSETQ.

V and J are TRBV29-1 and TRBJ2-7; perhaps TRBD1 as D (6 bases). Per the germline V gene, CDR1 is SQVTM and CDR2 is ANQGSEA. The CDR3 extends over 14 amino acids. V lost 4 bases, J lost 5 bases, and 18 bases lay in between. The CDR3 bases are TGCAGCGTTGCCTCCGGCAGGGGTTCTGACGAGCAGTACTTC. Protein sequence: CSVASGRGSDEQYF.

CDR3 region: CASSLSQGGRNTEAFF. DNA of the CDR3: TGTGCCAGCAGCCTAAGTCAGGGGGGACGGAACACTGAAGCTTTCTTT. The gene calls are TRBV2 and TRBJ1-1, with 7 bases lining up with TRBD1. The CDR3 has 16 amino acids. The J segment lost 1 base and the V segment lost 6 bases, leaving 11 bases of the junction unmatched. Looked up from germline, CDR1 is SNHLY and CDR2 is FYNNEI.

This chain joins TRBV2 and TRBJ1-6; D is unresolved. Germline V gives CDR1 SNHLY, CDR2 FYNNEI. Trimming removed 4 bases at V and 10 bases at J, with 14 bases between. This CDR3 region has 14 residues. In DNA form, the CDR3 reads TGTGCCAGCAGTGCCCTAGTGAGTGGGTCACCCCTCCACTTT. As protein: CASSALVSGSPLHF.

The chain recombines TRBV5-1 with TRBJ2-5; 10 bases are a match to TRBD2. Germline trimming cut 1 base from V and 5 bases from J; bases unmatched to any gene: 5. Germline V lookup: CDR1 SGHRS, CDR2 YFSETQ. The CDR3 spans 15 residues. The CDR3 region has the DNA TGCGCCAGCAGCTTGAAGCTAGCGGGGGTTGAGACCCAGTACTTC. Translation gives CASSLKLAGVETQYF.

This clone was detected only once. V is TRBV5-1 and J is TRBJ1-1; TRBD1 matches at 8 bases. The CDR3 length is 15 residues. V shed 4 bases, J shed 3 bases, and the junction held 8 bases outside the gene matches. The V gene's germline CDR1 is SGHRS and CDR2 YFSETQ. DNA of the CDR3: TGCGCCAGCAGCACGGACACAGGGGGGCACACTGAAGCTTTCTTT. This translates into CASSTDTGGHTEAFF.

The V gene is TRBV5-1, the J gene TRBJ2-3; possibly TRBD1 for D (5 bases). V was clipped by 6 bases and J by 1 base, with 18 bases between them. This CDR3 comprises 16 residues. In germline, CDR1 is SGHRS, CDR2 YFSETQ. CDR3 sequence reads: CASKAQGQGGTDTQYF. Here the CDR3 DNA reads TGCGCCAGCAAAGCACAAGGTCAAGGGGGCACAGATACGCAGTATTTT.

The J gene is TRBJ2-1, the V gene TRBV6-1; D uncertain. In germline, CDR1 is MNHNS, CDR2 SASEGT. V lost 5 bases and J lost 4, with 15 bases in between. This CDR3 spans 15 amino acids. CDR3 nucleotide sequence: TGTGCCAGCAGTCAACTTTCACCATTATACAATGAGCAGTTCTTC. It translates to CASSQLSPLYNEQFF.

The J gene is TRBJ1-5, the V gene TRBV30; D may be TRBD1 (6 bases). Germline values: CDR1 GTSNPN, CDR2 SVGIG (reference sequence). The CDR3 sequence is 13 residues long. Trimming took 2 bases from V and 3 from J, leaving 8 bases between them. CDR3 residues: CAWSTGFNQPQHF. DNA of the CDR3: TGTGCCTGGAGTACAGGGTTCAATCAGCCCCAGCATTTT.

About this clone: The junction departs from germline at one end; a sequencing error may be responsible. The J gene is TRBJ1-3, the V gene TRBV19; D is uncertain. The CDR3 is made up of 13 amino acids. The germline V gene has CDR1 LNHDA and CDR2 SQIVND (reference sequence). CDR3 nucleotides: TGTGCCACTAGTTTTGGCGGTGGAAACACCATATATTTT. As protein: CATSFGGGNTIYF.

The genes are TRBV7-6 and TRBJ2-1; tentative D call: TRBD2 (5 bases). The length of the CDR3 is 15 residues. V gave up 0 bases and J gave up 7 bases, with 13 bases separating them. Per germline, CDR1 SGHVS and CDR2 FNYEAQ. CDR3 sequence: CASSLALGLGNEQFF. The DNA for the CDR3 is TGTGCCAGCAGCTTAGCGCTAGGACTGGGGAATGAGCAGTTCTTC.

V and J are TRBV4-3 and TRBJ1-1; D unclear. Germline V gene sequence: CDR1 LGHNA, CDR2 YSLEER. The CDR3 has 11 residues. The ends were cut back, 4 bases at V and 7 bases at J, with 7 bases in the middle. CDR3 protein: CASSRGSEAFF. In DNA, the CDR3 is TGCGCCAGCAGCCGCGGTAGTGAAGCTTTCTTT.

The rearrangement links TRBV6-4 to TRBJ2-2; no definite D call. CDR1 is MRHNA and CDR2 is SNTAGT in the germline V gene. This CDR3 has 14 residues. V was shortened by 4 bases and J by 8 bases, with 14 bases between the two germline ends. CDR3 amino acids: CASSVLPATGELFF. The CDR3 nucleotides read TGTGCCAGCAGTGTACTTCCTGCCACGGGGGAGCTGTTTTTT.

A few counts support this clone. CDR3 bases: TGTGCCTTACAGGAACGGAATGAAAAACTGTTTTTT. Residues: CALQERNEKLFF. The chain carries TRBV30 and TRBJ1-4, with D possibly matching TRBD1 (5 bases). With 7 bases removed from V and 5 bases from J, the gap between germline ends came to 11 bases. Germline V gene sequence: CDR1 GTSNPN, CDR2 SVGIG (reference sequence). The CDR3 has 12 residues.

The sample holds a few counts of this clone. The J gene is TRBJ2-3, the V gene TRBV4-2; D is perhaps TRBD2 (7 bases). V was cut by 4 bases and J by 2 bases, with 19 bases left in between. This CDR3 region has 17 residues. CDR1 and CDR2 (germline): LGHNA, YNFKEQ. The DNA of the CDR3 is TGTGCCAGCAGCCTATCTAGAGGGGGGGGTTCCACAGATACGCAGTATTTT. As protein: CASSLSRGGGSTDTQYF.

This clone has just one count. The chain combines TRBV2 with TRBJ2-1; perhaps TRBD2 as D (6 bases). CDR1 and CDR2 (germline): SNHLY, FYNNEI. Trimming removed 0 bases at V and 12 bases at J, with 12 bases between. The CDR3 extends over 13 amino acids. The CDR3 is CASSEAGGGGQFF. CDR3 coding DNA: TGTGCCAGCAGTGAAGCGGGGGGAGGTGGGCAGTTCTTC.

This sequence joins TRBV7-8 and TRBJ1-5; no clear D gene. Trimming shortened V by 2 bases and J by 3 bases, and 14 bases separated the two germline ends. The CDR3 totals 16 residues. Germline-derived CDR1 and CDR2 are SGHVS and FQNEAQ. CDR3 protein: CASSLLAGGNNQPQHF. The CDR3 nucleotides read TGTGCCAGCAGCTTATTAGCGGGAGGGAACAATCAGCCCCAGCATTTT.

This chain joins TRBV6-6 and TRBJ1-5; weak D call: TRBD1 (6 bases). The V and J ends lost 4 bases and 6 bases respectively, with 13 bases between them. The CDR3 spans 14 residues. The germline V gene has CDR1 MNHNY and CDR2 SVGAGI (reference sequence). The CDR3 nucleotides are TGTGCCAGCAGTTCCGCAGGGGTTGGTCAGCCCCAGCATTTT. Translating it yields CASSSAGVGQPQHF.

This chain uses TRBV5-8 with TRBJ1-5; the D is unclear. This CDR3 contains 15 residues. CDR1 is SGHTS and CDR2 is YDEGEE in the germline V gene. Deletions cut 2 bases from V and 5 bases from J, with 14 bases between. This CDR3 reads CASSFQALADQPQHF. The CDR3 DNA follows: TGTGCCAGCAGCTTTCAGGCCCTTGCAGATCAGCCCCAGCATTTT.

The chain couples TRBV12-5 to TRBJ1-1, with TRBD1 as a possible D gene (6 bases). The length of the CDR3 is 13 residues. Trimming left V 7 bases short and J 6 bases short, with 15 bases between. Germline V gene lookup returns CDR1 LGHNT and CDR2 FRNRAP. The CDR3 region has the DNA TGTGCTAGTGCCTCATCGGGGGGCCCTGAAGCTTTCTTT. Protein sequence: CASASSGGPEAFF.

Note on this clone: One end of the junction is discordant with germline, which a read error may explain. V usage is TRBV7-9 and J usage is TRBJ1-2; no definite D call. The CDR3 loop spans 12 amino acids. Germline-derived CDR1 and CDR2 are SEHNR and FQNEAQ (reference sequence). The CDR3: CSSSLVSDGYTF. In nucleotides, the CDR3 is TGTTCCAGCAGCTTAGTATCGGATGGCTACACCTTC.

This chain links TRBV5-4 with TRBJ2-5; 9 positions match TRBD2. The CDR3 has 13 residues. Germline CDR1 and CDR2: SGHNT and YYREEE (reference sequence). V gave up 4 bases and J gave up 3 bases; unmatched junction bases: 1. The chain's CDR3 is CASSAGGEETQYF. CDR3 nucleotides: TGTGCCAGCAGCGCGGGGGGGGAAGAGACCCAGTACTTC.

The chain joins TRBV27 to TRBJ2-6, with a possible D match to TRBD2 (6 bases). V was clipped by 8 bases and J by 2 bases, with 16 bases between them. CDR1 and CDR2 from the germline V gene are MNHEY and SMNVEV (reference sequence). The CDR3 runs to 16 residues. The CDR3 nucleotides are TGTGCCAGCTCCTCCTGGAGGGGAACTGGGGCCAACGTCCTGACTTTC. It translates to CASSSWRGTGANVLTF.

The rearrangement uses TRBV7-2 and TRBJ1-2, with D possibly being TRBD1 (5 bases). CDR1 is SGHTA and CDR2 is FQGNSA in the germline V gene. CDR3 length equals 15 residues. Between the trimmed V and J ends, which lost 5 bases and 4 bases, there was a span of 17 bases. The CDR3 reads CASSQKGWEVYGYTF. CDR3 DNA: TGTGCCAGCAGCCAGAAGGGGTGGGAGGTCTATGGCTACACCTTC.

This sequence joins TRBV30 and TRBJ1-1; D is ambiguous. V lost 2 bases, J lost 4 bases, and 11 bases lay in between. Germline V gives CDR1 GTSNPN, CDR2 SVGIG (reference sequence). This CDR3 comprises 13 residues. In DNA form, the CDR3 reads TGTGCCTGGAGTAGTCACGTGGCCACTGAAGCTTTCTTT. Its protein is CAWSSHVATEAFF.

The gene calls are TRBV28 and TRBJ1-4; D might be TRBD1 (5 bases). The CDR3 has 16 amino acids. The germline gives CDR1 MDHEN, CDR2 SYDVKM. The germline V and J ends were trimmed by 7 bases and 5 bases, with 20 bases remaining between them. The CDR3 sequence is CASTSFGRGNNEKLFF. DNA for the CDR3: TGTGCCAGCACATCCTTCGGGCGGGGCAACAATGAAAAACTGTTTTTT.